The next 26 T cell receptor beta chains were all read from a single sample in a study of shared clonotypes between healthy human individuals. Produced via immunoSEQ multiplex PCR; TCRdb's table is partial and in-frame only. The data contain about 490,000 clones, 70% to 85% of them singletons. Source material: PBMCs. Every receptor here comes from a woman between 40 and 55 years old in good health. Some clones in this sample may be carry-over from other donors' samples.

The chain uses TRBV18 and TRBJ2-3; D uncertain. Trimming took off 0 bases at V and 6 bases at J, with 7 bases between the two ends. The CDR3 is 13 residues long. Germline CDR1 KGHSH, CDR2 LQKENI. Written as DNA, the CDR3 is TGTGCCAGCTCACCACCCACGGTGGATACGCAGTATTTT. Protein sequence: CASSPPTVDTQYF.

The chain couples TRBV5-1 to TRBJ2-3; 7 bases align to TRBD2. The CDR3 loop spans 15 amino acids. V lost 5 bases, J lost 3 bases, and 9 bases stayed unmatched. Germline CDR1 and CDR2: SGHRS and YFSETQ. The CDR3 bases are TGCGCCAGCAGACAGACTAGCTGGGTTACAGATACGCAGTATTTT. Its translation: CASRQTSWVTDTQYF. Full variable domain (remainder filled in from reference TRBV5-1 and TRBJ2-3): KAGVTQTPRYLIKTRGQQVTLSCSPISGHRSVSWYQQTPGQGLQFLFEYFSETQRNKGNFPGRFSGRQFSNSRSEMNVSTLELGDSALYLCASRQTSWVTDTQYFGPGTRLTVL.

This clone was picked up a small number of times. The rearrangement uses TRBV19 and TRBJ2-5, with D perhaps TRBD1 (6 bases). Trimming removed 5 bases from V and 3 bases from J, with 19 bases in between. The CDR3 spans 16 residues. Looked up from germline, CDR1 is LNHDA and CDR2 is SQIVND (reference sequence). CDR3 sequence (DNA): TGTGCCAGTAGTCGTAGGACAGTCAGGACGGAAGAGACCCAGTACTTC. Protein product: CASSRRTVRTEETQYF.

Comments on this clone: It is unclear where the CDR3 begins or ends on the DNA, so no DNA is shown, and the CDR3 is as TCRdb lists it. The genes are TRBV28 and TRBJ1-5. Germline V CDR1 and CDR2: MDHEN, SYDVKM. From its first to its last residue, the CDR3 has 16 amino acids. CDR3 region: CASSFWEWGNNPPQHF.

The chain carries TRBV5-1 and TRBJ2-1, with TRBD2 matching 8 bases. Trimming cost V 4 bases and J 6 bases; bases outside gene matches: 6. The CDR3 totals 14 residues. The germline V gene encodes CDR1 SGHRS and CDR2 YFSETQ. CDR3 sequence reads: CASSGAGLVNEQFF. The CDR3 DNA reads as TGCGCCAGCAGCGGGGCGGGACTAGTCAATGAGCAGTTCTTC.

Regarding this clone: A read error likely explains this, since a far larger clone differs by one base. The gene calls are TRBV7-2 and TRBJ1-2; D is perhaps TRBD1 (5 bases). The CDR3 consists of 12 residues. Germline CDR1 and CDR2: SGHTA and FQGNSA. V was clipped by 1 base and J by 5 bases, with 5 bases between them. As DNA, the CDR3 is TGTGCCAGCAGCTTAGAGGGGTATGGCTACACCTTC. Translated, it gives CASSLEGYGYTF. The full variable domain, its missing parts supplied by reference TRBV7-2 and TRBJ1-2, is GAGVSQSPSNKVTEKGKDVELRCDPISGHTALYWYRQSLGQGLEFLIYFQGNSAPDKSGLPSDRFSAERTGGSVSTLTIQRTQQEDSAVYLCASSLEGYGYTFGSGTRLTVV.

The chain joins TRBV5-6 to TRBJ2-1, with TRBD2 matching 11 bases. Per the germline V gene, CDR1 is SGHDT and CDR2 is YYEEEE. This CDR3 comprises 17 residues. V gave up 4 bases and J gave up 3 bases; unmatched junction bases: 9. The chain's CDR3 is CASSPPSGRILYNEQFF. The CDR3 DNA sequence: TGTGCCAGCAGCCCCCCTAGCGGGAGGATCCTCTACAATGAGCAGTTCTTC.

This clone was seen at least ten times. The chain couples TRBV6-1 to TRBJ1-5; D may be TRBD1 (5 bases). V dropped 2 bases and J dropped 0 bases, with 11 bases sitting between them. Germline V CDR1 and CDR2: MNHNS, SASEGT. The CDR3 is made up of 16 amino acids. CDR3 DNA: TGTGCCAGCAGTGAAAAGACAGCTGTTAGCAATCAGCCCCAGCATTTT. Protein: CASSEKTAVSNQPQHF.

The gene calls are TRBV7-2 and TRBJ2-7; 10 bases align to TRBD2. Germline CDR1 and CDR2: SGHTA and FQGNSA. The CDR3 spans 16 residues. The ends lost 0 bases at V and 5 bases at J; junction bases unmatched: 7. In DNA, the CDR3 is TGTGCCAGCAGCTTAGCACTAGCGGGGACACCCCACGAGCAGTACTTC. Its translation is CASSLALAGTPHEQYF.

The chain recombines TRBV27 with TRBJ1-4; the D gene is possibly TRBD1 (5 bases). Germline V gene sequence: CDR1 MNHEY, CDR2 SMNVEV (reference sequence). The V gene lost 6 bases and the J gene lost 7 bases, with 12 bases spanning the gap. This CDR3 spans 13 amino acids. CDR3 coding DNA: TGTGCCAGCAGCCTTTCCGGGGCTGAAAAACTGTTTTTT. Translated: CASSLSGAEKLFF.

The chain uses TRBV6-4 and TRBJ2-2; no definite D call. The CDR3 contains 16 residues. Trimming shortened V by 6 bases and J by 4 bases, and 18 bases separated the two germline ends. Per germline, CDR1 MRHNA and CDR2 SNTAGT. The CDR3 here is CASRRSSGVGTGELFF. CDR3 nucleotides: TGTGCCAGCAGAAGATCCTCCGGCGTCGGCACCGGGGAGCTGTTTTTT.

This sequence joins TRBV28 and TRBJ2-5; a weak D match, TRBD1 (5 bases). Germline-derived CDR1 and CDR2 are MDHEN and SYDVKM. V was cut by 5 bases and J by 5 bases, with 15 bases left in between. There are 14 residues in the CDR3. The CDR3 DNA sequence: TGTGCCAGCAGTCCCCTCAGGGTAGGGGAGACCCAGTACTTC. This gives the protein CASSPLRVGETQYF. Based on the CDR3 plus reference TRBV28 and TRBJ2-5, the full variable domain is DVKVTQSSRYLVKRTGEKVFLECVQDMDHENMFWYRQDPGLGLRLIYFSYDVKMKEKGDIPEGYSVSREKKERFSLILESASTNQTSMYLCASSPLRVGETQYFGPGTRLLVL.

The chain is built from TRBV23-1 and TRBJ1-1, with 9 bases aligning to TRBD1. Being an ORF, TRBV23-1 has a function that is uncertain. The CDR3 runs 17 residues. V was pared by 0 bases and J by 1 base, with 6 bases of the junction left unmatched. The CDR3 protein is CASSQSGQGFGNTEAFF. CDR3 sequence (DNA): TGCGCCAGCAGTCAATCGGGACAGGGTTTCGGGAACACTGAAGCTTTCTTT.

The gene calls are TRBV5-4 and TRBJ2-7; 9 bases agree with TRBD1. The CDR3 spans 15 residues. Germline CDR1 reads SGHNT; CDR2 reads YYREEE (reference sequence). V lost 0 bases, J lost 0 bases, and 1 base stayed unmatched. CDR3 nucleotide sequence: TGTGCCAGCAGCTTGGAGGGACAGGGCTCCTACGAGCAGTACTTC. Encoded protein: CASSLEGQGSYEQYF. The full variable domain, with the rest looked up from reference TRBV5-4 and TRBJ2-7, is ETGVTQSPTHLIKTRGQQVTLRCSSQSGHNTVSWYQQALGQGPQFIFQYYREEENGRGNFPPRFSGLQFPNYSSELNVNALELDDSALYLCASSLEGQGSYEQYFGPGTRLTVT.

The V gene is TRBV9, the J gene TRBJ2-7; a possible D gene is TRBD1 (5 bases). Trimming cost V 0 bases and J 6 bases, with 16 bases left between them. This CDR3 region has 15 residues. Germline loops: CDR1 SGDLS, CDR2 YYNGEE. CDR3 nucleotides: TGTGCCAGCAGCGTAGTCCCAGACAGCCTCGGCGAGCAGTACTTC. It yields the protein CASSVVPDSLGEQYF.

V and J are TRBV5-1 and TRBJ2-7; 13 nucleotides match TRBD2. The CDR3 consists of 16 residues. Unmatched junction bases numbered 8, after V lost 4 bases and J lost 4 bases. The germline V gene has CDR1 SGHRS and CDR2 YFSETQ. CDR3 coding DNA: TGCGCCAGCAGCCCTTTACTAGCGGGAGGGCCATACGAGCAGTACTTC. It encodes CASSPLLAGGPYEQYF. Combining the CDR3 with reference TRBV5-1 and TRBJ2-7 gives the whole variable domain KAGVTQTPRYLIKTRGQQVTLSCSPISGHRSVSWYQQTPGQGLQFLFEYFSETQRNKGNFPGRFSGRQFSNSRSEMNVSTLELGDSALYLCASSPLLAGGPYEQYFGPGTRLTVT.

This rearrangement joins TRBV6-1 to TRBJ1-2; D remains ambiguous. Per germline, CDR1 MNHNS and CDR2 SASEGT. The length of the CDR3 is 14 residues. Trimming took off 7 bases at V and 0 bases at J, with 12 bases between the two ends. CDR3 DNA: TGTGCCAGCATTTCTGGGCTAGCTAACTATGGCTACACCTTC. Translating gives CASISGLANYGYTF.

This clone has only one observation. The rearrangement links TRBV7-8 to TRBJ2-1; 7 bases agree with TRBD2. Per germline, CDR1 SGHVS and CDR2 FQNEAQ. J lost 1 base, V lost 4 bases, and 1 base had no gene match. The CDR3 consists of 14 residues. The CDR3 reads CASSSSGSYNEQFF. The CDR3 coding sequence is TGTGCCAGCAGCTCTAGCGGATCCTACAATGAGCAGTTCTTC. The full variable domain, rest sourced from reference TRBV7-8 and TRBJ2-1, is GAGVSQSPRYKVAKRGQDVALRCDPISGHVSLFWYQQALGQGPEFLTYFQNEAQLDKSGLPSDRFFAERPEGSVSTLKIQRTQQEDSAVYLCASSSSGSYNEQFFGPGTRLTVL.

This clone was detected only a few times. The chain has TRBV10-1 and TRBJ2-1; TRBD1 might be the D (5 bases). V was pared by 6 bases and J by 9 bases, with 12 bases between. Germline V lookup: CDR1 WNHNN, CDR2 SYGVQD (reference sequence). The CDR3 is 12 amino acids. Here the CDR3 DNA reads TGCGCCAGCAGAAGTGGGCAGGGTGAGCAGTTCTTC. This gives the protein CASRSGQGEQFF.

The rearrangement links TRBV2 to TRBJ1-4, with D tentatively TRBD1 (5 bases). CDR1 SNHLY and CDR2 FYNNEI come from the germline V gene. This CDR3 contains 15 residues. The V gene lost 2 bases and the J gene lost 5 bases, with 12 bases spanning the gap. In nucleotides, the CDR3 is TGTGCCAGCAGTGAAAATGGGGCTTTCAATGAAAAACTGTTTTTT. Its translation is CASSENGAFNEKLFF.

This chain links TRBV28 with TRBJ2-4, with 8 nucleotides matching TRBD2. Germline trimming cut 3 bases from V and 6 bases from J; bases unmatched to any gene: 7. Germline-derived CDR1 and CDR2 are MDHEN and SYDVKM. This CDR3 region has 15 residues. This CDR3 is CASSLSGRHLNIQYF. CDR3 bases: TGTGCCAGCAGTTTGAGCGGGAGACACCTAAACATTCAGTACTTC.

This chain connects TRBV9 to TRBJ1-4; the D gene is possibly TRBD1 (6 bases). Trimming left V 5 bases short and J 4 bases short, with 12 bases between. This CDR3 comprises 14 residues. CDR1 SGDLS and CDR2 YYNGEE come from the germline V gene. As DNA, the CDR3 is TGTGCCAGCAGTCCTACAGGGTATAATGAAAAACTGTTTTTT. As protein: CASSPTGYNEKLFF. Based on the CDR3 plus reference TRBV9 and TRBJ1-4, the full variable domain is DSGVTQTPKHLITATGQRVTLRCSPRSGDLSVYWYQQSLDQGLQFLIQYYNGEERAKGNILERFSAQQFPDLHSELNLSSLELGDSALYFCASSPTGYNEKLFFGSGTQLSVL.

The rearrangement links TRBV4-1 to TRBJ1-4; no reliable D call. CDR1 is MGHRA and CDR2 is YSYEKL in the germline V gene. Deletions cut 5 bases from V and 0 bases from J, with 10 bases between. This CDR3 is 15 amino acids long. The CDR3 region is CASSVTGATNEKLFF. CDR3 nucleotide sequence: TGCGCCAGCAGCGTTACCGGTGCAACTAATGAAAAACTGTTTTTT.

Turning to this clone: The sample carries other DNA sequences with the same CDR3. The chain is built from TRBV11-2 and TRBJ2-2; D call uncertain. V was cut by 3 bases and J by 3 bases, with 5 bases left in between. CDR3 length: 13 amino acids. Germline V gives CDR1 SGHAT, CDR2 FQNNGV. The DNA of the CDR3 is TGTGCCAGCAGCTTTGGACACACCGGGGAGCTGTTTTTT. Its translation is CASSFGHTGELFF.

Concerning this clone: A read error is the likely source, as a far larger clone sits one nucleotide away. The same CDR3 arises from other DNA sequences in this sample as well. The chain recombines TRBV5-6 with TRBJ1-1; no clear D gene. Deletions cut 1 base from V and 1 base from J, with 14 bases between. The CDR3 sequence is 16 residues long. CDR1 is SGHDT, CDR2 YYEEEE, per germline. CDR3 in DNA: TGTGCCAGCAGCTTGTCGACGAGCCGGTGGAACACTGAAGCTTTCTTT. It specifies CASSLSTSRWNTEAFF.

DNA of the CDR3: TGTGCCAGCAGTTCCCTAGCGGGAGGACCGGATACGCAGTATTTT. Its translation is CASSSLAGGPDTQYF. The gene calls are TRBV28 and TRBJ2-3; 11 positions match TRBD2. The CDR3 runs 15 residues. The V gene end was trimmed by 4 bases and the J gene end by 6 bases; junction bases not matched to a gene: 6. Germline CDR1 is MDHEN and CDR2 is SYDVKM.